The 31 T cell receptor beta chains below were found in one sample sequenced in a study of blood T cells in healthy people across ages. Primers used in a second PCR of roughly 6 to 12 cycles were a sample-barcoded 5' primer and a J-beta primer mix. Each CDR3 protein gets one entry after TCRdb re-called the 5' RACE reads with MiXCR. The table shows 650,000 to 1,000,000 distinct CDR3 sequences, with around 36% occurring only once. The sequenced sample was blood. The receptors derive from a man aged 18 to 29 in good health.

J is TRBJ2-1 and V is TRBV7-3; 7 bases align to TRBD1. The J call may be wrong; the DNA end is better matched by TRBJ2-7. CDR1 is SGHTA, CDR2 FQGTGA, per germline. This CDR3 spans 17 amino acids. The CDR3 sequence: CASSPRTGRTLPNEQYF. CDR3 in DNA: TGTGCCAGCAGTCCACGGACAGGCCGCACACTGCCCAATGAGCAGTACTTC.

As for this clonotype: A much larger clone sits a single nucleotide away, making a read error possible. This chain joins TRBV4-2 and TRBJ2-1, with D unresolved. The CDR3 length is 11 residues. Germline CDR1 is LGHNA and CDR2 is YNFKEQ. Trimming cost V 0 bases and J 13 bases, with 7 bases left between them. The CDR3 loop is CASSQDPVQFF. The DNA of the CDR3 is TGTGCCAGCAGCCAAGATCCGGTCCAGTTCTTC.

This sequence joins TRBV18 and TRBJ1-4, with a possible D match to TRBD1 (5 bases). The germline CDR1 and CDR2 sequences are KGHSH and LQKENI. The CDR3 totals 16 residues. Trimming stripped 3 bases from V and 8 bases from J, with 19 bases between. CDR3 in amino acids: CASSPLAVGVGEKLFF. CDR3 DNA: TGTGCCAGCTCACCTCTCGCGGTAGGGGTCGGAGAAAAACTGTTTTTT.

CDR3 sequence: CASSVVLQIEQYF. The CDR3 nucleotides are TGTGCCAGCAGTGTAGTGCTGCAGATTGAGCAGTACTTC. J is TRBJ2-7 and V is TRBV12-3 or TRBV12-4; no clear D. V lost 5 bases and J lost 7, with 15 bases in between. The CDR3 covers 13 residues.

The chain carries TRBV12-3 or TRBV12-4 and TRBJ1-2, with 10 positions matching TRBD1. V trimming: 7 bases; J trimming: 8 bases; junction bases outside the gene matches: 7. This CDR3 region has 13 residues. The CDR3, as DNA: TGTGCCAGCAACCCGACAGGGGGCCGAGGCTACACCTTC. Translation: CASNPTGGRGYTF.

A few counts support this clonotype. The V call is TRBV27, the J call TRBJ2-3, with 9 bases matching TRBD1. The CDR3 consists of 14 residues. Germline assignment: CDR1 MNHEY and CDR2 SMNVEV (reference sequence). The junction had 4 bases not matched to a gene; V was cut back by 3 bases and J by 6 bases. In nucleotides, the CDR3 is TGTGCCAGCAGTTTCCGGGACAGGGAGGATACGCAGTATTTT. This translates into CASSFRDREDTQYF.

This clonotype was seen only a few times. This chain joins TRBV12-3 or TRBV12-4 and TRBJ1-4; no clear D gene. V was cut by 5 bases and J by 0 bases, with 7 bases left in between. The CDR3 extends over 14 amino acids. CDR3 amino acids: CASSPDPTNEKLFF. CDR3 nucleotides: TGTGCCAGCAGTCCGGACCCAACTAATGAAAAACTGTTTTTT.

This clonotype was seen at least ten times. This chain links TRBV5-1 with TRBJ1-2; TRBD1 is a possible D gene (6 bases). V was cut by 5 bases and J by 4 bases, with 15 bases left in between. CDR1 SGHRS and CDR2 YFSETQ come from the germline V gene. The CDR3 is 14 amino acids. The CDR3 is CASSPRTQGYGYTF. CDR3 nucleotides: TGCGCCAGCAGTCCTCGGACACAGGGCTATGGCTACACCTTC.

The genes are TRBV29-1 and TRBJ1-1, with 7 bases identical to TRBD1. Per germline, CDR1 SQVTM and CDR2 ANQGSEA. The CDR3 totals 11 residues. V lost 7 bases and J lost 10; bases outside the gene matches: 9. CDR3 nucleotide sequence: TGCAGCGGCACTTTGCCAGGGGGAGCTTTCTTT. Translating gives CSGTLPGGAFF.

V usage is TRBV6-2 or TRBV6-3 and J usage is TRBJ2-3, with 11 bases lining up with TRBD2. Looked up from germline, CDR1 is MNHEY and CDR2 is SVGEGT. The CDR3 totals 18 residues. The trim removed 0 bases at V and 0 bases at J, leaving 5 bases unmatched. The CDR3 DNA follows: TGTGCCAGCAGTTACTCCCGTACTAGCGGGGGTAGCACAGATACGCAGTATTTT. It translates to CASSYSRTSGGSTDTQYF.

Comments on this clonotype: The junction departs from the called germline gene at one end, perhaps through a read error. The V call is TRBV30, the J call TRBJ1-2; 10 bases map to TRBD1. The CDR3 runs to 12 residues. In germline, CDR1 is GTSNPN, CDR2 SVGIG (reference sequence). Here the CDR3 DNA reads TGTGCCGCGGACAGGGGGTACTATGGCCACACCTTC. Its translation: CAADRGYYGHTF.

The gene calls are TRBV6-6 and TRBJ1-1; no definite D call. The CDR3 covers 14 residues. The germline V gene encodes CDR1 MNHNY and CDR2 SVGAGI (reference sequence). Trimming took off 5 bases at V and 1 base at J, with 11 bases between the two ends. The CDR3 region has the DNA TGTGCCAGCAGTGACTTGATTTCGAACACTGAAGCTTTCTTT. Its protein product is CASSDLISNTEAFF.

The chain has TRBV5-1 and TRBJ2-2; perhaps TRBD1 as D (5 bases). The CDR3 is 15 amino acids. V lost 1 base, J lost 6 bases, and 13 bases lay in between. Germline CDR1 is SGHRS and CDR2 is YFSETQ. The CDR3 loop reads CASSLQGPQSGELFF. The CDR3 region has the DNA TGCGCCAGCAGCTTGCAGGGCCCTCAATCCGGGGAGCTGTTTTTT.

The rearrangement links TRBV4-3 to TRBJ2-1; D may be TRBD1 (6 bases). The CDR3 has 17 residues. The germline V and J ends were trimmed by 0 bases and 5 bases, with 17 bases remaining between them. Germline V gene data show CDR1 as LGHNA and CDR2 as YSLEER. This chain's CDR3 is CASSQDGGWGRNNEQFF. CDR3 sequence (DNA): TGCGCCAGCAGCCAAGATGGCGGCTGGGGGCGAAACAATGAGCAGTTCTTC.

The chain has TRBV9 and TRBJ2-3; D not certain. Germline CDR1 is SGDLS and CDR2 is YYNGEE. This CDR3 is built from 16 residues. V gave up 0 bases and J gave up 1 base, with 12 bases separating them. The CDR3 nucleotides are TGTGCCAGCAGCGTAGACGCGGTAAGGCGCACAGATACGCAGTATTTT. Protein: CASSVDAVRRTDTQYF.

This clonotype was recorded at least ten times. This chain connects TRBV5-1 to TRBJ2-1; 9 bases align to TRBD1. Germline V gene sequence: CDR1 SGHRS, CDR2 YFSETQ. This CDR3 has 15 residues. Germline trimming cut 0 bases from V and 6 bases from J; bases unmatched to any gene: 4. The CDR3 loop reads CASSLADRGSNEQFF. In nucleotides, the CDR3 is TGCGCCAGCAGCTTGGCGGACAGGGGTTCCAATGAGCAGTTCTTC.

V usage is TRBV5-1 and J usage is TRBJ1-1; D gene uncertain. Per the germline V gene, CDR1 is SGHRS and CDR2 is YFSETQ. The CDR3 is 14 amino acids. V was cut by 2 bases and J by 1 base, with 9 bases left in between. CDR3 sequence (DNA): TGCGCCAGCAGCTTCGACATAGGGAACACTGAAGCTTTCTTT. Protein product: CASSFDIGNTEAFF. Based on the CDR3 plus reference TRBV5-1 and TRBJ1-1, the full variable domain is KAGVTQTPRYLIKTRGQQVTLSCSPISGHRSVSWYQQTPGQGLQFLFEYFSETQRNKGNFPGRFSGRQFSNSRSEMNVSTLELGDSALYLCASSFDIGNTEAFFGQGTRLTVV.

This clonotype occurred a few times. The CDR3 DNA reads as TGCAGTGCTTCCCAGGGGAAGGGCACAGATACGCAGTATTTT. This codes for CSASQGKGTDTQYF. The V gene is TRBV20-1, the J gene TRBJ2-3; D is possibly TRBD1 (6 bases). CDR1 is DFQATT, CDR2 SNEGSKA, per germline (reference sequence). The CDR3 has 14 residues. V was clipped by 5 bases and J by 1 base, with 13 bases between them.

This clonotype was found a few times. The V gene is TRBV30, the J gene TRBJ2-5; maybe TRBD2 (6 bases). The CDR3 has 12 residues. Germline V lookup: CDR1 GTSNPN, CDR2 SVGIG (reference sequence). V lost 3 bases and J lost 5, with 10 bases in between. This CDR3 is CAWSHGGETQYF. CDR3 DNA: TGTGCCTGGAGCCATGGGGGGGAGACCCAGTACTTC.

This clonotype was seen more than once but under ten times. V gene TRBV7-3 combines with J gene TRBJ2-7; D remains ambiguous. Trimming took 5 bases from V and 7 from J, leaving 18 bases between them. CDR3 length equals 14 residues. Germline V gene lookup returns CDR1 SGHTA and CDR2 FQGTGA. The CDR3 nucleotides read TGTGCCAGCAGCCCCTTCCCCGTTTACAATGAGCAGTACTTC. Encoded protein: CASSPFPVYNEQYF.

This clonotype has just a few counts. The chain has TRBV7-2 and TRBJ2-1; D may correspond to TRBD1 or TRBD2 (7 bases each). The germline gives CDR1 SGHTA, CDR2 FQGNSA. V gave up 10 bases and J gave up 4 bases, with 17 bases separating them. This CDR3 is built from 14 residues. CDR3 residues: CAIRGGLGYNEQFF. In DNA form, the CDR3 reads TGTGCCATCAGGGGGGGCCTAGGTTACAATGAGCAGTTCTTC.

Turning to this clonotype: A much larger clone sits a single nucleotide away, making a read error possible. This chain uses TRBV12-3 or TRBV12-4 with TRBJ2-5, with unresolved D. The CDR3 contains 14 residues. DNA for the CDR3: TGTGCCAGCAGTTTAGATCGGAGACAAGATACCCAGTACTTC. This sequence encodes CASSLDRRQDTQYF.

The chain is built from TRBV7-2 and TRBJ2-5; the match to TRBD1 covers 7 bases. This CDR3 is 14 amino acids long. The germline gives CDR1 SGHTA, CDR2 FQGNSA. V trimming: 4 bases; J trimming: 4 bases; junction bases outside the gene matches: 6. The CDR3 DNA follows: TGTGCCAGCAGCTCAACAGGGGCTTCAGAGACCCAGTACTTC. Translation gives CASSSTGASETQYF. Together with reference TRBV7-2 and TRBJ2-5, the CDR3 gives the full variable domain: GAGVSQSPSNKVTEKGKDVELRCDPISGHTALYWYRQSLGQGLEFLIYFQGNSAPDKSGLPSDRFSAERTGGSVSTLTIQRTQQEDSAVYLCASSSTGASETQYFGPGTRLLVL.

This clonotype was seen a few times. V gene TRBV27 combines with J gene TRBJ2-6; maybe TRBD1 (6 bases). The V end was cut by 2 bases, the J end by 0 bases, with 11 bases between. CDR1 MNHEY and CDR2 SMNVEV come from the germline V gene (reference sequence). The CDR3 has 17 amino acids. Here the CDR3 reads CASSLTGRSSGANVLTF. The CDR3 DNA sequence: TGTGCCAGCAGTTTAACAGGGCGCTCCTCTGGGGCCAACGTCCTGACTTTC.

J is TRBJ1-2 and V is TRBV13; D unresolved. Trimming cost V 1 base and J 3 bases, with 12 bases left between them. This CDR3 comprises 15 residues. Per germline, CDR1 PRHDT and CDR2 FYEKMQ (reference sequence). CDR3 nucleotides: TGTGCCAGCAGCTTAGAAGGGTTCCCGCACTATGGCTACACCTTC. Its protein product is CASSLEGFPHYGYTF.

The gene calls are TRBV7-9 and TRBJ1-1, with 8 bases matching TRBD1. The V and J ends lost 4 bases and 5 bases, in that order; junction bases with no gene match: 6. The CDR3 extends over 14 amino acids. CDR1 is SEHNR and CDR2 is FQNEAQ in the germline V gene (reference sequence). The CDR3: CASSSTQGATEAFF. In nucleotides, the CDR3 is TGTGCCAGCAGCTCTACCCAGGGGGCAACTGAAGCTTTCTTT.

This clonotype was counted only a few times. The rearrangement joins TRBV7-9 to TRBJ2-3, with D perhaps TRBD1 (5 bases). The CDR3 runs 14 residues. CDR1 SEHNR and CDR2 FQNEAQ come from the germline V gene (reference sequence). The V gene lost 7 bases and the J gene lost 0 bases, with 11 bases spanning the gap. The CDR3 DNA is TGTGCCAGCACCAACAAGGGGAGCACAGATACGCAGTATTTT. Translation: CASTNKGSTDTQYF.

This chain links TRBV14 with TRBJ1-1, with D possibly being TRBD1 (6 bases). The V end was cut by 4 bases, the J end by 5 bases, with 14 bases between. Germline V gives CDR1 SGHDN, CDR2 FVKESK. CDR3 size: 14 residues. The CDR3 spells CASSPDRLLTEAFF. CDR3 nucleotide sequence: TGTGCCAGCAGCCCAGACAGGTTGTTAACTGAAGCTTTCTTT.

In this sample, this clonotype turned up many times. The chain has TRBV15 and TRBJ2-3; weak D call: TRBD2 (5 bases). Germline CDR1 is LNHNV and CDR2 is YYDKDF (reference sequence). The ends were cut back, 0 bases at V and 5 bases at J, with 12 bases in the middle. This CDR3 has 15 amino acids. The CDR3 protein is CATSRDRAEGDTQYF. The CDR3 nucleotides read TGTGCCACCAGCAGAGATAGAGCGGAAGGAGATACGCAGTATTTT.

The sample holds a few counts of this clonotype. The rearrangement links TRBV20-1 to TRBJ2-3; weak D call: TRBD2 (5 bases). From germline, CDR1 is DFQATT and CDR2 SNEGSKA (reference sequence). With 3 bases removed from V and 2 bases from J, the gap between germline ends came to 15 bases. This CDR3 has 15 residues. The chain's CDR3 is CSASIPGYPTDTQYF. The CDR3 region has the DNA TGCAGTGCTAGTATCCCGGGATACCCCACAGATACGCAGTATTTT.

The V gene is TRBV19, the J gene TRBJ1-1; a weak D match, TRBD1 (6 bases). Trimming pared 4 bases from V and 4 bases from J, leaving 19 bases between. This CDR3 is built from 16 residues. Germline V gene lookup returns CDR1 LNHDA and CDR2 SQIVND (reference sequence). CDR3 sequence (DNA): TGTGCCAGTAGTAGGCACCAACAGGGTCCGGGCACTGAAGCTTTCTTT. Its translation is CASSRHQQGPGTEAFF.